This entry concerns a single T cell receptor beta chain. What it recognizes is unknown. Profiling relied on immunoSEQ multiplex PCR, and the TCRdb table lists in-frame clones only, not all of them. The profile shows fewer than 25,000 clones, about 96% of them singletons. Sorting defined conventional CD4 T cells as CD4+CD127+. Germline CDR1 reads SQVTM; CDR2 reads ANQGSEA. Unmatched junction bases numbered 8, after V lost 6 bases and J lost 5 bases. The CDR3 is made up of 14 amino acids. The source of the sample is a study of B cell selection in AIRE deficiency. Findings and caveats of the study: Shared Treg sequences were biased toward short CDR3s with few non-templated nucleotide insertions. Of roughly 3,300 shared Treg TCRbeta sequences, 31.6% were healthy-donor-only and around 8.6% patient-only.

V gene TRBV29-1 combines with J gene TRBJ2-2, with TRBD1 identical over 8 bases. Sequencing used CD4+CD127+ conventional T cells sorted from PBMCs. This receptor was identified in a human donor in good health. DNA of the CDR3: TGCAGCGTGGGAAGGACAGGGATGACCGGGGAGCTGTTTTTT. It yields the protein CSVGRTGMTGELFF.